A selection of T cell receptor beta chains follows, all from one sample in a study of beta chain features in type 1 diabetes. Profiling relied on immunoSEQ multiplex PCR, and the TCRdb table lists in-frame clones only, not all of them. The table records about 150,000 clones, 10% to 15% of them present only once. The sequencing sample was made of central memory CD4+ T cells from blood. These receptors were taken from a man aged 18 to 29 with type 1 diabetes. Both conserved end residues are part of each CDR3. The D gene is left open where the match is weak. Size tells how often a clone was seen (once, few, many) or the class of an expanded clone, and some rows leave it out.

D gene	J gene	V gene	clone size	CDR3 protein	CDR3 DNA
NA	TRBJ2-7	TRBV6-1	few	CASSERVAGWSYEQYF	TGTGCCAGCAGTGAACGGGTGGCAGGGTGGTCCTACGAGCAGTACTTC
NA	TRBJ1-5	TRBV30	NA	CAWSVLDGSNQPQHF	TGTGCCTGGAGTGTACTAGACGGAAGCAATCAGCCCCAGCATTTT
TRBD1	TRBJ1-5	TRBV30	few	CAWSQGAGNQPQHF	TGTGCCTGGAGTCAGGGGGCGGGCAATCAGCCCCAGCATTTT
NA	TRBJ2-5	TRBV9	many	CASSVGYREQETQYF	TGTGCCAGCAGCGTAGGTTACAGGGAACAAGAGACCCAGTACTTC
NA	TRBJ2-3	TRBV5-1	NA	CASSFGGSADTQYF	TGCGCCAGCAGCTTCGGGGGCTCAGCAGATACGCAGTATTTT
TRBD2	TRBJ2-5	TRBV6-1	few	CASSGGLAETQYF	TGTGCCAGCAGTGGGGGACTAGCAGAGACCCAGTACTTC
TRBD1	TRBJ1-2	TRBV28	few	CASSQTTGENGYTF	TGTGCCAGCAGCCAGACGACAGGGGAGAATGGCTACACCTTC
NA	TRBJ2-7	TRBV5-1	few	CASSSRAAGEQYF	TGCGCCAGCAGCTCCCGGGCAGCGGGCGAGCAGTACTTC
TRBD2	TRBJ2-1	TRBV4-2	NA	CASSQATSGIYNEQFF	TGTGCCAGCAGCCAGGCAACTAGCGGAATATACAATGAGCAGTTCTTC
NA	TRBJ2-7	TRBV6-5	many	CASSYSHGYEQYF	TGTGCCAGCAGTTACTCGCATGGCTACGAGCAGTACTTC
TRBD1	TRBJ2-1	TRBV27	few	CASTGQRYNEQFF	TGTGCCAGTACGGGACAGAGATACAATGAGCAGTTCTTC
TRBD2	TRBJ2-7	TRBV5-1	NA	CASNLLTAGGGYEQYF	TGCGCCAGCAATCTCCTCACAGCGGGGGGCGGCTACGAGCAGTACTTC
NA	TRBJ2-2	TRBV4-2	few	CASSQDRGPNTGELFF	TGTGCCAGCAGCCAAGACAGGGGACCGAACACCGGGGAGCTGTTTTTT
NA	TRBJ2-3	TRBV2	NA	CASSLRGGTTDTQYF	TGTGCCAGCAGCCTCCGGGGCGGGACCACAGATACGCAGTATTTT
NA	TRBJ1-6	TRBV9	many	CASKKADNSPLHF	TGTGCCAGCAAGAAGGCGGATAATTCACCCCTCCACTTT
TRBD2	TRBJ2-3	TRBV11-1	many	CASSLVAGAGTDTQYF	TGTGCCAGCAGCTTAGTAGCGGGGGCCGGCACAGATACGCAGTATTTT
NA	TRBJ1-1	TRBV20-1	NA	CSARGNTEAFF	TGCAGTGCTAGAGGGAACACTGAAGCTTTCTTT
NA	TRBJ1-1	TRBV27	NA	CASSPATGNTEAFF	TGTGCCAGCAGCCCAGCGACAGGGAACACTGAAGCTTTCTTT
TRBD2	TRBJ2-5	TRBV11-2	few	CASSLDLAGGRETQYF	TGTGCCAGCAGCTTAGATCTAGCGGGGGGCCGCGAGACCCAGTACTTC
NA	TRBJ1-1	TRBV10-2	NA	CASSAGLGEAFF	TGCGCCAGCAGTGCCGGTCTTGGTGAAGCTTTCTTT
NA	TRBJ2-5	TRBV6-1	NA	CASSELGEAPTQYF	TGTGCCAGCAGTGAGTTGGGGGAGGCACCGACCCAGTACTTC
NA	TRBJ1-4	TRBV18	NA	CASSPRRVEEKLFF	TGTGCCAGCTCACCCAGGAGGGTAGAGGAAAAACTGTTTTTT
NA	TRBJ2-5	TRBV11-1	few	CASSPPQGRETQYF	TGTGCCAGCAGCCCACCTCAGGGGAGAGAGACCCAGTACTTC